The TCR beta chain described here comes from a study of beta chain features in type 1 diabetes. Study-wide background: Sorted cells numbering around 100,000,000 were examined across all samples.

Only one heparinised blood draw was taken per donor, and its volume averaged around 120 mL. The sequenced template was cDNA made from the entire isolated RNA. Produced via immunoSEQ multiplex PCR; TCRdb's table is partial and in-frame only. The repertoire consists of under 850,000 clones, with about an eighth occurring once and the leading ten covering 0.022%. Of note for this clone: Its antigen is not identified.

The CDR3 contains 13 residues. V was trimmed by 5 bases and J by 4 bases, leaving 11 bases between them. Germline CDR1 GTSNPN, CDR2 SVGIG (reference sequence). Findings and caveats of the study: In all four CD4+ subsets, TCRB CDR3 length was significantly, moderately reduced in type 1 diabetes. Cells with high TCR expression could be over-represented when cDNA is sequenced.

The receptor was isolated from a young man with type 1 diabetes. The chain is built from TRBV30 and TRBJ1-4, with D perhaps TRBD1 (5 bases). Material for sequencing was naive CD4+ T cells from blood. The CDR3 region has the DNA TGTGCCTGGGAAAGGGGCCTTAATGAAAAACTGTTTTTT. Protein product: CAWERGLNEKLFF.